This T cell receptor beta chain was captured by sequencing in a study of T cell responses to AZD1222 COVID-19 vaccine. Study conclusions and caveats: White British ancestry dominated among donors, who included more females, and clonal diversity was possibly underestimated.

Sequencing was performed with immunoSEQ multiplex PCR; in TCRdb, only in-frame clones are kept and a portion is missing. Counted here are about 110,000 clones, approximately 92% occurring once; the ten biggest clones make up about 1.2%. A word on this clone: Its antigen is still unknown.

J was trimmed by 8 bases and V by 0 bases; bases with no gene match: 3. Germline assignment: CDR1 LNHNV and CDR2 YYDKDF (reference sequence). The CDR3 has 15 residues. The material sequenced was peripheral blood, taken on day 0 of AZD1222 vaccination. The J gene is TRBJ1-4, the V gene TRBV15, with TRBD1 identical over 10 bases. This clonotype was obtained from an adult in good health. The CDR3 loop reads CATSRDRGQGEKLFF. The CDR3 DNA follows: TGTGCCACCAGCAGAGATAGGGGACAGGGGGAAAAACTGTTTTTT.